Listed below are T cell receptor beta chains from one sample, sequenced in a study of blood T cells in healthy people across ages. TCRdb passed the 5' RACE reads through MiXCR, listing each CDR3 protein once. The sample lists around 700,000 distinct CDR3 sequences, 20% to 30% occurring once. These same records also appear under a second study, on T cells of mothers and their children.

The sequencing sample was made of blood. Source of these receptors: a boy between 10 and 17 years old in good health. The CDR3 runs from the conserved cysteine through the conserved F or W. D genes are given only for firm matches. Expanded clones get a size class; other rows say once, few or many, or leave the size out.

cdr3_nt	cdr3_aa	cdr3_length	j_call	clone_size	d_call	v_call
TGTGCCAGCAAAACGACATTTCAAGGGACCCAGTACTTC	CASKTTFQGTQYF	13	TRBJ2-5	few	-	TRBV2
TGCAGCGCCGAAAAATATGATGGGAAAGAGACCCAGTACTTC	CSAEKYDGKETQYF	14	TRBJ2-5	few	-	TRBV29-1
TGTGCCAGCTCAGCCAGGGACAGGGTTTACAATGAGCAGTTCTTC	CASSARDRVYNEQFF	15	TRBJ2-1	-	TRBD1	TRBV18
TGTGCCAGCAGTTACGATGGGGGCGGTACCGGGGAGCTGTTTTTT	CASSYDGGGTGELFF	15	TRBJ2-2	-	-	TRBV6-5
TGTGCCAGCAGCCGCCTAGCGGGAGGCGGTGGCACCGGGGAGCTGTTTTTT	CASSRLAGGGGTGELFF	17	TRBJ2-2	few	TRBD2	TRBV11-1
TGTGCCAGCAGCCAACAGGGCCACACTGAAGCTTTCTTT	CASSQQGHTEAFF	13	TRBJ1-1	-	-	TRBV11-3
TGTGCCAGCAGTTACTTGCCCTTGGGACAGGGGCGGAATCAGCCCCAGCATTTT	CASSYLPLGQGRNQPQHF	18	TRBJ1-5	-	TRBD1	TRBV6-5
TGTGCCAGCAGCTTAGCGGACAGGGGGGACTACGAGCAGTACTTC	CASSLADRGDYEQYF	15	TRBJ2-7	-	TRBD1	TRBV7-2
TGCGCCAGCAGCCATACGGAGGGGGGCAAAAACATTCAGTACTTC	CASSHTEGGKNIQYF	15	TRBJ2-4	-	-	TRBV4-1
TGCAGCGTTGAAGCTTACGGGGGCGGTGGGAATGAGCAGTTCTTC	CSVEAYGGGGNEQFF	15	TRBJ2-1	few	-	TRBV29-1
TGTGCCAGCAACCGGGACACCTACGAGCAGTACTTC	CASNRDTYEQYF	12	TRBJ2-7	few	-	TRBV12-3/TRBV12-4
TGTGCCAGCAGTTTAGATAGGGGGCAAAACTATGGCTACACCTTC	CASSLDRGQNYGYTF	15	TRBJ1-2	few	TRBD1	TRBV12-3/TRBV12-4
TGCGCCAGCAGTGAGACAGGGATGGATTCACCCCTCCACTTT	CASSETGMDSPLHF	14	TRBJ1-6	-	-	TRBV10-1
TGTGCCAGCAGTTGGACTAGCGGGCTTTACAATGAGCAGTTCTTC	CASSWTSGLYNEQFF	15	TRBJ2-1	-	TRBD2	TRBV12-3/TRBV12-4
TGTGCCAGCTCACGCGCCCTAGCGGGAGCCGTCAATGAGCAGTTCTTC	CASSRALAGAVNEQFF	16	TRBJ2-1	once	TRBD2	TRBV18
TGTGCCAGCAGCCCCCAGATGGCGTTAGAAGCTTTCTTT	CASSPQMALEAFF	13	TRBJ1-1	-	-	TRBV7-2
TGTGCCAGCAGCCAGATGGGCGAGACCCAGTACTTC	CASSQMGETQYF	12	TRBJ2-5	few	-	TRBV3-1
TGCGCCAGCAGCCGGACAGGGAAAGAGACCCAGTACTTC	CASSRTGKETQYF	13	TRBJ2-5	few	TRBD1	TRBV4-3
TGTGCCAGCAGCTCACCCGGGGGCCAATCCGTAAACTATGGCTACACCTTC	CASSSPGGQSVNYGYTF	17	TRBJ1-2	-	-	TRBV7-9
TGTGCCAGCAGGACGGGAGGGGTAGGGTACAATGAGCAGTTCTTC	CASRTGGVGYNEQFF	15	TRBJ2-1	few	TRBD2	TRBV7-2
TGCGCCAGCAGCTTGGGTCTCATGTACGAGCAGTACTTC	CASSLGLMYEQYF	13	TRBJ2-7	-	-	TRBV5-1
TGTGCTAGTGGTCATCCCAGGGAGGAGACCCAGTACTTC	CASGHPREETQYF	13	TRBJ2-5	-	-	TRBV12-5
TGTGCCAGCAGTTACTGGCTAGCGGACAACACCGGGGAGCTGTTTTTT	CASSYWLADNTGELFF	16	TRBJ2-2	-	TRBD2	TRBV6-2/TRBV6-3
TGTGCCAGCAGTTTAGCGGAGTCAGGGCCCCTCCACTTT	CASSLAESGPLHF	13	TRBJ1-6	few	-	TRBV12-3/TRBV12-4
TGTGCCAGCAGCTCCAAACCCTCCGGAGCCTACGAGCAGTACTTC	CASSSKPSGAYEQYF	15	TRBJ2-7	few	-	TRBV7-6
TGTGCCAGCAGCTTATGGGCCTTGGACCAGCCCCAGCATTTT	CASSLWALDQPQHF	14	TRBJ1-5	-	-	TRBV7-2
TGTGCCAGCAGCCTTACACTGGGACTAGCAGAGTACAATGAGCAGTTCTTC	CASSLTLGLAEYNEQFF	17	TRBJ2-1	-	TRBD2	TRBV3-1
TGTGCCAGCAGCGTAGGACGGTACACAGATACGCAGTATTTT	CASSVGRYTDTQYF	14	TRBJ2-3	-	-	TRBV9
TGTGCCAGCAGCGCCCTAGAATCCGGCGCAGATACGCAGTATTTT	CASSALESGADTQYF	15	TRBJ2-3	-	-	TRBV2
TGCAGCGTTGATCATCACAGGGAGAGTGGGACAGATACGCAGTATTTT	CSVDHHRESGTDTQYF	16	TRBJ2-3	-	-	TRBV29-1
TGTGCCAGCAGCTTATTCGCCACAGGGGCGAACACCGGGGAGCTGTTTTTT	CASSLFATGANTGELFF	17	TRBJ2-2	-	TRBD1	TRBV7-6
TGTGCCAGCAGCTTACTGGAGATGTCCTACGAGCAGTACTTC	CASSLLEMSYEQYF	14	TRBJ2-7	-	-	TRBV7-9
TGCAGTGCTAGGTTGGGACGGACTAGCACAGATACGCAGTATTTT	CSARLGRTSTDTQYF	15	TRBJ2-3	-	-	TRBV20-1
TGTGCCAGCAGCTTATCGCTAGCGGGGGAGGATACGCAGTATTTT	CASSLSLAGEDTQYF	15	TRBJ2-3	-	TRBD2	TRBV7-3
TGTGCCAGCAGCCAACCTCGGTATGGCTACACCTTC	CASSQPRYGYTF	12	TRBJ1-2	-	-	TRBV9
TGCAGTGCTAGAGTACAGGGTTTGGAGACCCAGTACTTC	CSARVQGLETQYF	13	TRBJ2-5	few	-	TRBV20-1
TGCGCCAGCAGCCACCCACCCAGGGAAAACATTCAGTACTTC	CASSHPPRENIQYF	14	TRBJ2-4	few	-	TRBV4-1
TGTGCCAGCAGCTTAGATGGTCGCTGGCCGGAGACCCAGTACTTC	CASSLDGRWPETQYF	15	TRBJ2-5	-	-	TRBV7-8
TGCGCCAGCAGTTCCGGACGAACGGGGGGGCCGGCAGATACGCAGTATTTT	CASSSGRTGGPADTQYF	17	TRBJ2-3	-	TRBD2	TRBV5-1
TGCAGTGCTAGCATGCAGTCGGGAAACACCATATATTTT	CSASMQSGNTIYF	13	TRBJ1-3	-	-	TRBV20-1
TGTGCCAGCAGCCCTGGGACAGGGACAATTCACCTCCTCCACTTT	CASSPGTGTIHLLHF	15	TRBJ1-6	-	TRBD1	TRBV7-8
TGTGCCATCAGTGAGTCGAATGACGGACGTAATGAAAAACTGTTTTTT	CAISESNDGRNEKLFF	16	TRBJ1-4	-	-	TRBV10-3
TGTGCCATCAGGCGGGACCCCGGTTGGGATACGCAGTATTTT	CAIRRDPGWDTQYF	14	TRBJ2-3	-	-	TRBV10-3
TGTGCCAGCAGGCCAGGGGGTTTGGAAAAACTGTTTTTT	CASRPGGLEKLFF	13	TRBJ1-4	few	TRBD1	TRBV28
TGCAGCGTTCTTCTAGATCTATATGGCTACACCTTC	CSVLLDLYGYTF	12	TRBJ1-2	-	-	TRBV29-1
TGCGCCAGCGGCCCCACAGGCAGCCGCTCCTACGAGCAGTACTTC	CASGPTGSRSYEQYF	15	TRBJ2-7	-	-	TRBV10-2
TGCGCCAGCAGCTTGTCAGGATCTGGCAATCAGCCCCAGCATTTT	CASSLSGSGNQPQHF	15	TRBJ1-5	-	-	TRBV5-1
TGCGCCAGCAGCTTGGGAATAGGGCCAGAGACCCAGTACTTC	CASSLGIGPETQYF	14	TRBJ2-5	few	-	TRBV5-1